The entry below gives a single TCR beta chain sequence along with its context. Its matching antigen is unknown. The data originate from a study of blood T cells in healthy people across ages. Study observations and caveats: TCR beta diversity, measured per million T cells, fell in a roughly linear way with age.

Next came a second PCR, run for about 7 to 11 cycles, which used a sample-barcoded 5' primer along with a J-beta primer mix. Every single cDNA molecule received a tag from a template-switch adaptor with 12 random nucleotides. TCRdb redid the calling of the 5' RACE reads with MiXCR, one entry per CDR3 protein. The sample includes around 1,600,000 distinct CDR3 sequences, 35% to 45% of them seen just once. Trimming cost V 1 base and J 4 bases, with 9 bases left between them. The CDR3 is 14 residues long. Germline-derived CDR1 and CDR2 are SEHNR and FQNEAQ (reference sequence). The clonotype was recovered from a woman aged 18-29 years in good health. Input material: blood. The chain employs TRBV7-9 and TRBJ2-3, with D tentatively TRBD1 or TRBD2 (5 bases each). The CDR3 here is CASSLGGYPDTQYF. The CDR3 coding sequence is TGTGCCAGCAGCTTAGGGGGGTATCCAGATACGCAGTATTTT.